This T cell receptor beta chain was profiled in a study of identical twins. V lost 0 bases, J lost 5 bases, and 3 bases stayed unmatched. The germline V gene encodes CDR1 MNHEY and CDR2 SVGAGI. This CDR3 has 15 residues. TCRdb fed the 5' RACE reads into MiXCR, producing one record per CDR3 protein. The sample has 1,800,000 or so distinct CDR3 sequences, about 32% seen once. The receptor comes from a newborn girl in good health. The source material was cord blood. The chain recombines TRBV6-5 with TRBJ2-7; 11 bases agree with TRBD2. CDR3: CASSYSLAGGHEQYF. CDR3 sequence (DNA): TGTGCCAGCAGTTACTCCCTAGCGGGAGGCCACGAGCAGTACTTC.